This T cell receptor beta chain was recorded in a study of T cell responses to AZD1222 COVID-19 vaccine. Profiling relied on immunoSEQ multiplex PCR, and the TCRdb table lists in-frame clones only, not all of them. The sample has under 110,000 clones; about 86% are singletons. The germline gives CDR1 SGHRS, CDR2 YFSETQ. CDR3 length: 16 residues. Unmatched junction bases numbered 9, after V lost 0 bases and J lost 3 bases. The receptor was derived from an adult in good health. Sequenced here: peripheral blood, sampled on day 0 of AZD1222 vaccination. This rearrangement joins TRBV5-1 to TRBJ2-7; TRBD2 matches at 7 bases. The CDR3 loop is CASSLDWGGSIYEQYF. DNA of the CDR3: TGCGCCAGCAGCTTGGACTGGGGCGGGAGCATCTACGAGCAGTACTTC. Filled out from reference TRBV5-1 and TRBJ2-7, the complete variable domain reads KAGVTQTPRYLIKTRGQQVTLSCSPISGHRSVSWYQQTPGQGLQFLFEYFSETQRNKGNFPGRFSGRQFSNSRSEMNVSTLELGDSALYLCASSLDWGGSIYEQYFGPGTRLTVT.